This TCR beta chain was sequenced in a study of shared clonotypes between healthy human individuals. The wider study: Donors, aged 18 to 49, were a couple of women and three men.

Clones were sequenced by immunoSEQ multiplex PCR, and TCRdb holds only the in-frame ones, with some missing. The repertoire holds millions of clones, with around 90% as singletons. Findings and caveats of the study: Several donors held about 4.6% of naive CD4 clonotypes in common.

Note on this clone: No antigen is known for it. At one end the junction does not follow the germline gene, possibly because of a read error.

The germline CDR1 and CDR2 sequences are SSHAT and FNYEAQ (reference sequence). There are 15 residues in the CDR3. Sequencing used naive CD4+ T cells sorted from blood. Subset reported: CD45RA+ positively selected. This TCR came from a man between 18 and 29 years old in good health. The genes are TRBV7-7 and TRBJ2-3; 10 nucleotides agree with TRBD2. CDR3 protein: CASSQGTSGTDTQYF. The CDR3 nucleotides are TGTGCTAGCAGCCAAGGGACTAGCGGCACAGATACGCAGTATTTT.